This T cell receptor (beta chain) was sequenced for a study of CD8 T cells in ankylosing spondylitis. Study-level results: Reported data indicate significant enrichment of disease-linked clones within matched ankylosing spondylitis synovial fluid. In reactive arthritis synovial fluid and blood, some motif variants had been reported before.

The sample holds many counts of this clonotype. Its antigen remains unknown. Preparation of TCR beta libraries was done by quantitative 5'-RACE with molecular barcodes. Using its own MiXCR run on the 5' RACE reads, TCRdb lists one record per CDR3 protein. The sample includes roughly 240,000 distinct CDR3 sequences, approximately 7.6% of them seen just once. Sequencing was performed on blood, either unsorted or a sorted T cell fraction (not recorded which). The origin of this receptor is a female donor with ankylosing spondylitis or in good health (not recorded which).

CDR3 in amino acids: CASSVDGSSLYEQYF. The CDR3 DNA reads as TGTGCCAGCAGCGTAGACGGGAGTTCCCTCTACGAGCAGTACTTC. The chain couples TRBV9 to TRBJ2-7, with D tentatively TRBD2 (6 bases). Trimming stripped 0 bases from V and 3 bases from J, with 13 bases between. The CDR3 is 15 amino acids. The V gene's germline CDR1 is SGDLS and CDR2 YYNGEE.